These 25 T cell receptor beta chains share one sample of origin, sequenced in a study of T cells after yellow fever vaccination (dated by TCRdb to about 2019). In the paper's terms, the treatment or condition label means: live attenuated yellow fever vaccine strain. Receptors were amplified or captured by 5' RACE. Sequencing was carried out with an Illumina HiSeq 2500. The public reads were run again by TCRdb, first through fastp at Q25 and then through MiXCR, and only productive beta chains were kept. Rows with a matching CDR3 protein are joined into one entry that keeps the most common DNA and genes. The sample profile shows 100,000 to 150,000 distinct CDR3 sequences; about 7.8% of them were found once. The ten top clones hold 2.5% to 3.5% of the sample. The material sequenced was CD4+ T cells sorted from PBMCs, taken more than 35 days after the first yellow fever vaccination. All receptors derive from a man younger than 30 who received the YFV17D yellow fever vaccine.

This clonotype came up a few times. J is TRBJ1-5 and V is TRBV7-3; 7 nucleotides agree with TRBD1. With 2 bases clipped from V and 9 bases from J, the junction kept 10 bases outside the gene matches. In germline, CDR1 is SGHTA, CDR2 FQGTGA. This CDR3 has 15 residues. The CDR3 loop reads CASSLCRGGKRPQHF. CDR3 nucleotides: TGTGCCAGCAGCTTATGCAGGGGGGGGAAGAGGCCCCAGCATTTT.

The J gene is TRBJ2-3, the V gene TRBV7-7, with TRBD2 matching over 8 bases. CDR1 and CDR2 from the germline V gene are SSHAT and FNYEAQ (reference sequence). CDR3 length: 14 residues. J was trimmed by 6 bases and V by 5 bases; bases with no gene match: 7. The CDR3 nucleotides read TGTGCCAGCAGCATTAGCGGGATTACGGATACGCAGTATTTT. The encoded protein is CASSISGITDTQYF.

This clonotype showed up many times. This chain uses TRBV5-1 with TRBJ1-1, with D possibly matching TRBD1 (6 bases). There are 14 residues in the CDR3. V was cut by 4 bases and J by 0 bases, with 10 bases left in between. The V gene's germline CDR1 is SGHRS and CDR2 YFSETQ. This CDR3 is CASSADRMNTEAFF. The CDR3 bases are TGCGCCAGCAGCGCTGACAGGATGAACACTGAAGCTTTCTTT.

This clonotype was counted many times. The chain carries TRBV7-2 and TRBJ2-7; TRBD1 matches 7 bases. The trim removed 7 bases at V and 2 bases at J, leaving 5 bases unmatched. This CDR3 is built from 13 residues. CDR1 is SGHTA and CDR2 is FQGNSA in the germline V gene. The CDR3 nucleotides are TGTGCCAGCAATATGGGGACAGCCTACGAGCAGTACTTC. This sequence encodes CASNMGTAYEQYF.

This clonotype has at least ten counts. The chain employs TRBV24-1 and TRBJ2-2, with TRBD1 matching over 10 bases. The CDR3 spans 16 residues. Germline V gene data show CDR1 as KGHDR and CDR2 as SFDVKD. The V gene end was trimmed by 4 bases and the J gene end by 4 bases; junction bases not matched to a gene: 5. CDR3 region: CATSETGQGGTGELFF. The CDR3, as DNA: TGTGCCACCAGTGAGACCGGACAGGGGGGCACCGGGGAGCTGTTTTTT.

This clonotype was recorded many times. One end of the junction is discordant with germline, which a read error may explain. This chain links TRBV6-2 or TRBV6-3 with TRBJ1-6; D is uncertain. Germline-derived CDR1 and CDR2 are MNHEY and SVGEGT. CDR3 size: 14 residues. The CDR3 loop reads CASSNSRAAGPLHF. The CDR3 DNA follows: TGTGCCAGCAGTAACTCCCGGGCGGCGGGACCCCTCCACTTT.

In its sample, this clonotype was seen a few times. V and J are TRBV4-3 and TRBJ2-5; 12 positions agree with TRBD2. The CDR3 length is 15 residues. The junction had 9 bases not matched to a gene; V was cut back by 3 bases and J by 10 bases. CDR1 is LGHNA and CDR2 is YSLEER in the germline V gene. CDR3 residues: CASSHTGTSGFYQYF. The DNA for the CDR3 is TGCGCCAGCAGCCATACCGGGACTAGCGGGTTTTACCAGTACTTC.

This clonotype has just a few counts. The chain recombines TRBV3-1 with TRBJ2-7, with 7 bases identical to TRBD1. The length of the CDR3 is 13 residues. Germline lookup yields CDR1 LGHDT and CDR2 YNNKEL (reference sequence). In DNA, the CDR3 is TGTGCCAGCAGCCGACAGGGAAACTACGAGCGGTACGTC. Its protein product is CASSRQGNYERYV.

This clonotype was observed many times. This rearrangement joins TRBV6-5 to TRBJ2-6; no clear D gene. The V end was cut by 9 bases, the J end by 4 bases, with 7 bases between. The germline V gene encodes CDR1 MNHEY and CDR2 SVGAGI. This CDR3 spans 12 amino acids. The DNA for the CDR3 is TGTGCCAGTAGTACGGGGGCCAACGTCCTGACTTTC. It encodes CASSTGANVLTF.

This clonotype has only a few counts. V and J are TRBV3-1 and TRBJ2-7; 7 positions match TRBD2. Trimming removed 4 bases from V and 0 bases from J; junction bases left unmatched: 6. The CDR3 is 15 amino acids. Germline V gene lookup returns CDR1 LGHDT and CDR2 YNNKEL (reference sequence). CDR3 DNA: TGTGCCAGCAGCCCTGGGACTATCTCCTCCTACGAGCAGTACGTC. Amino acids: CASSPGTISSYEQYV.

This clonotype was observed at least ten times. The V and J genes are TRBV20-1 and TRBJ1-2; 9 bases fit TRBD1. V shed 6 bases and J 2 bases; nucleotides not matched to a gene: 7. In germline, CDR1 is DFQATT, CDR2 SNEGSKA (reference sequence). The CDR3 loop spans 14 amino acids. The CDR3 reads CSAPTTGGNYGYTF. The CDR3 coding sequence is TGCAGTGCCCCCACGACAGGGGGAAACTATGGCTACACCTTC.

This clonotype has ten or more counts. The CDR3 DNA reads TGCGCCAGCAGGGGGGGACCGGTTAACACTGAAGCTTTCTTT. Translation: CASRGGPVNTEAFF. This chain connects TRBV5-1 to TRBJ1-1; D is perhaps TRBD1 (5 bases). Germline loops: CDR1 SGHRS, CDR2 YFSETQ. The CDR3 extends over 14 amino acids. Trimming left V 5 bases short and J 2 bases short, with 13 bases between.

Comments on this clonotype: A single base separates this from a much larger clone, so it may be a read error. V gene TRBV5-1 combines with J gene TRBJ1-4; 7 bases align to TRBD1. The CDR3 covers 14 residues. With 4 bases clipped from V and 5 bases from J, the junction kept 5 bases outside the gene matches. From germline, CDR1 is SGHRS and CDR2 YFSETQ. CDR3 DNA: TGCGCCAGCAGCAGGACAGGATTCAATGAAAAACTGTTTTTT. As protein: CASSRTGFNEKLFF. The full variable domain, rest sourced from reference TRBV5-1 and TRBJ1-4, is KAGVTQTPRYLIKTRGQQVTLSCSPISGHRSVSWYQQTPGQGLQFLFEYFSETQRNKGNFPGRFSGRQFSNSRSEMNVSTLELGDSALYLCASSRTGFNEKLFFGSGTQLSVL.

The sample holds many counts of this clonotype. This chain uses TRBV7-3 with TRBJ2-5, with D perhaps matching TRBD1 (7 bases). The CDR3 is 15 residues long. Trimming took off 4 bases at V and 3 bases at J, with 15 bases between the two ends. The V gene's germline CDR1 is SGHTA and CDR2 FQGTGA. DNA for the CDR3: TGTGCCAGCAGCTCGACGTCAGGGGGGAAAGAGACCCAGTACTTC. Amino acid sequence: CASSSTSGGKETQYF.

In its sample, this clonotype was seen many times. The chain uses TRBV5-1 and TRBJ1-1, with 9 bases lining up with TRBD1. The CDR3 has 15 residues. V shed 0 bases, J shed 10 bases, and the junction held 10 bases outside the gene matches. In germline, CDR1 is SGHRS, CDR2 YFSETQ. The CDR3 is CASSLESRDRERAFF. CDR3 nucleotide sequence: TGCGCCAGCAGCTTGGAGTCCCGGGACAGGGAACGAGCTTTCTTT.

This clonotype was found a few times. The gene calls are TRBV18 and TRBJ2-3, with a tentative D call TRBD1 (6 bases). V was trimmed by 3 bases and J by 4 bases, leaving 11 bases between them. The CDR3 runs 14 residues. The germline gives CDR1 KGHSH, CDR2 LQKENI. The CDR3 protein is CASSPGHFADTQYF. For the CDR3, the DNA is TGTGCCAGCTCACCGGGACATTTTGCAGATACGCAGTATTTT.

This clonotype showed up many times. This chain joins TRBV20-1 and TRBJ2-1, with D unclear. Germline V gene lookup returns CDR1 DFQATT and CDR2 SNEGSKA (reference sequence). The ends were cut back, 6 bases at V and 4 bases at J, with 13 bases in the middle. This CDR3 is built from 13 residues. The CDR3 loop reads CSANDLSYNEQFF. Here the CDR3 DNA reads TGCAGTGCCAACGACCTATCATACAATGAGCAGTTCTTC.

This clonotype was counted at least ten times. The chain has TRBV4-3 and TRBJ2-2, with D tentatively TRBD1 or TRBD2 (5 bases each). Looked up from germline, CDR1 is LGHNA and CDR2 is YSLEER. Trimming cost V 8 bases and J 7 bases, with 14 bases left between them. This CDR3 contains 13 residues. CDR3 nucleotide sequence: TGCGCCAGCGGCTGGTGGGGGAACGGGGAGCTGTTTTTT. Its translation is CASGWWGNGELFF.

J is TRBJ1-2 and V is TRBV20-1; 7 bases match TRBD1. Germline CDR1 DFQATT, CDR2 SNEGSKA (reference sequence). CDR3 size: 14 residues. The trim removed 1 base at V and 4 bases at J, leaving 6 bases unmatched. Here the CDR3 reads CSARVGQESYGYTF. The CDR3 DNA follows: TGCAGTGCTAGAGTTGGACAGGAGAGCTATGGCTACACCTTC.

There are many counts of this clonotype. The chain uses TRBV20-1 and TRBJ2-4, with D possibly matching TRBD1 (5 bases). This CDR3 comprises 13 residues. In germline, CDR1 is DFQATT, CDR2 SNEGSKA (reference sequence). Trimming took off 4 bases at V and 5 bases at J, with 12 bases between the two ends. The CDR3 DNA follows: TGCAGTGCTATTGCCGGACAAGAAAACATTCAGTACTTC. Its protein is CSAIAGQENIQYF.

This clonotype was counted at least ten times. The chain recombines TRBV5-1 with TRBJ1-4; the D gene is possibly TRBD1 (6 bases). Germline V lookup: CDR1 SGHRS, CDR2 YFSETQ. With 0 bases removed from V and 3 bases from J, the gap between germline ends came to 15 bases. The CDR3 covers 17 residues. CDR3 in DNA: TGCGCCAGCAGCTTGGACTCAGGGGTCAGCGCTAATGAAAAACTGTTTTTT. It encodes CASSLDSGVSANEKLFF.

This clonotype was counted between two and nine times. The rearrangement joins TRBV24-1 to TRBJ2-2; TRBD1 matches 8 bases. This CDR3 contains 16 residues. CDR1 KGHDR and CDR2 SFDVKD come from the germline V gene. The V and J ends lost 3 bases and 1 base, in that order; junction bases with no gene match: 3. CDR3 residues: CATSDTGQGNTGELFF. DNA of the CDR3: TGTGCCACCAGTGATACCGGACAGGGGAACACCGGGGAGCTGTTTTTT.

The table lists this clonotype with many counts. The chain carries TRBV5-1 and TRBJ2-3; D is uncertain. Per germline, CDR1 SGHRS and CDR2 YFSETQ. This CDR3 is built from 13 residues. Trimming removed 5 bases from V and 6 bases from J, with 13 bases in between. CDR3 loop: CASSEAISDTQYF. DNA for the CDR3: TGCGCCAGCAGTGAGGCTATCAGCGATACGCAGTATTTT.

This clonotype was seen at least ten times. The chain is built from TRBV20-1 and TRBJ1-2; D gene uncertain. This CDR3 region has 15 residues. V was cut by 5 bases and J by 0 bases, with 16 bases left in between. Germline V gene lookup returns CDR1 DFQATT and CDR2 SNEGSKA (reference sequence). The CDR3: CSARTGPTSNYGYTF. For the CDR3, the DNA is TGCAGTGCTCGCACCGGGCCCACCTCTAACTATGGCTACACCTTC.

This clonotype was observed many times. The V call is TRBV7-3, the J call TRBJ1-1; the D is unclear. The ends were cut back, 6 bases at V and 2 bases at J, with 10 bases in the middle. Germline V CDR1 and CDR2: SGHTA, FQGTGA. This CDR3 comprises 13 residues. The CDR3 coding sequence is TGTGCCAGCAGTACCTCCACTAACACTGAAGCTTTCTTT. It codes for CASSTSTNTEAFF.